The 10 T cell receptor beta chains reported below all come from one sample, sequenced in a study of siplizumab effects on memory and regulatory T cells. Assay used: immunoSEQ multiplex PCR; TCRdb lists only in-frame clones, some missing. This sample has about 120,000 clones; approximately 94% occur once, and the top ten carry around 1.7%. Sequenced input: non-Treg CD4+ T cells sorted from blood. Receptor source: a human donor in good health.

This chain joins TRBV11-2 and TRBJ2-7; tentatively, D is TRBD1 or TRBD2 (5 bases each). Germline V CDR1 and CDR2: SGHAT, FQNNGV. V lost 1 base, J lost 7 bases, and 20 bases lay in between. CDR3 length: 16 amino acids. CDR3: CASSLGAGTYTVEQYF. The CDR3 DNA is TGTGCCAGCAGCTTAGGGGCAGGGACGTACACGGTAGAGCAGTACTTC.

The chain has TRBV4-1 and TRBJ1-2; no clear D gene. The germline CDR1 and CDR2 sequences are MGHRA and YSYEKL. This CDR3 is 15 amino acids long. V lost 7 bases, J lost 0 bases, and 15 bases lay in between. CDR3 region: CASNTFDRANYGYTF. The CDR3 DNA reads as TGCGCCAGCAATACCTTCGACCGAGCTAACTATGGCTACACCTTC.

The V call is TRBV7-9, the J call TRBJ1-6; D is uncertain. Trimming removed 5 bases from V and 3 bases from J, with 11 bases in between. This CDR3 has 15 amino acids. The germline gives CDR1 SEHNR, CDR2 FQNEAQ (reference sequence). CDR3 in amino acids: CASSVEGVYNSPLHF. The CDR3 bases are TGTGCCAGCAGCGTGGAGGGCGTCTATAATTCACCCCTCCACTTT. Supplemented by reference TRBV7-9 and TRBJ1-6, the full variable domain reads DTGVSQNPRHKITKRGQNVTFRCDPISEHNRLYWYRQTLGQGPEFLTYFQNEAQLEKSRLLSDRFSAERPKGSFSTLEIQRTEQGDSAMYLCASSVEGVYNSPLHFGNGTRLTVT.

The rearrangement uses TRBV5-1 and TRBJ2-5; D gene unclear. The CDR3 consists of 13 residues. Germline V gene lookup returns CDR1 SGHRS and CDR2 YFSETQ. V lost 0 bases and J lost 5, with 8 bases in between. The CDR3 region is CASSLGAGETQYF. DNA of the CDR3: TGCGCCAGCAGCTTGGGGGCTGGGGAGACCCAGTACTTC.

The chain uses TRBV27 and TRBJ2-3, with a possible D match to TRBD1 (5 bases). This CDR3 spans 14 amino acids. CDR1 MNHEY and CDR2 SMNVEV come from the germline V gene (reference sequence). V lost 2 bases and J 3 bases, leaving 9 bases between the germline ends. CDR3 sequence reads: CASSLSQGTDTQYF. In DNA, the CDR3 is TGTGCCAGCAGTTTAAGTCAGGGAACAGATACGCAGTATTTT.

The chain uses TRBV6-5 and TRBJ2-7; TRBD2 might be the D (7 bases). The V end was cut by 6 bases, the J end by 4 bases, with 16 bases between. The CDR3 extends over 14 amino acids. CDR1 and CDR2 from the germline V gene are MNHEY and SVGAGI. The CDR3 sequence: CASSGAGAGYEQYF. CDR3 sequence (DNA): TGTGCCAGCAGCGGCGCGGGGGCGGGGTACGAGCAGTACTTC.

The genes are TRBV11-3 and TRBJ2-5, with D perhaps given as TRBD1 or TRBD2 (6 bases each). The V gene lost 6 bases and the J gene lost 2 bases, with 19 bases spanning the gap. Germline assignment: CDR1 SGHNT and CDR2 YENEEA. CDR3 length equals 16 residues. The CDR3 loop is CASSMTSRGGQETQYF. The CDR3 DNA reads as TGTGCCAGCAGTATGACGTCCCGAGGGGGGCAAGAGACCCAGTACTTC. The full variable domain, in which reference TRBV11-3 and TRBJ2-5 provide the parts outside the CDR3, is EAGVVQSPRYKIIEKKQPVAFWCNPISGHNTLYWYLQNLGQGPELLIRYENEEAVDDSQLPKDRFSAERLKGVDSTLKIQPAELGDSAVYLCASSMTSRGGQETQYFGPGTRLLVL.

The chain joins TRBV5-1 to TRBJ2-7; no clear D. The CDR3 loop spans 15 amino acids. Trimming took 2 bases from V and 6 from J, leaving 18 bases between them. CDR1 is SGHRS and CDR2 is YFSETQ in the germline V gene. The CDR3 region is CASSFEGRTGSEQYF. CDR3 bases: TGCGCCAGCAGCTTTGAAGGCCGCACGGGCTCCGAGCAGTACTTC.

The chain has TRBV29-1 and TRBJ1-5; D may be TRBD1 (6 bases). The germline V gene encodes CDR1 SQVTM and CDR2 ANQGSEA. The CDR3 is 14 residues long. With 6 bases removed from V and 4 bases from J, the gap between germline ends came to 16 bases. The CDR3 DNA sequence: TGCAGCGTCTCCACTATAGGGACAAATCAGCCCCAGCATTTT. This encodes CSVSTIGTNQPQHF.

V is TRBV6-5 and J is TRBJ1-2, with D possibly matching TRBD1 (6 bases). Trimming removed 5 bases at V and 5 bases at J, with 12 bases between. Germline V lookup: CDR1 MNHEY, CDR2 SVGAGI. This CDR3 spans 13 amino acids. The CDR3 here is CASSTGASYGYTF. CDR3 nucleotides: TGTGCCAGCAGTACGGGGGCAAGTTATGGCTACACCTTC.